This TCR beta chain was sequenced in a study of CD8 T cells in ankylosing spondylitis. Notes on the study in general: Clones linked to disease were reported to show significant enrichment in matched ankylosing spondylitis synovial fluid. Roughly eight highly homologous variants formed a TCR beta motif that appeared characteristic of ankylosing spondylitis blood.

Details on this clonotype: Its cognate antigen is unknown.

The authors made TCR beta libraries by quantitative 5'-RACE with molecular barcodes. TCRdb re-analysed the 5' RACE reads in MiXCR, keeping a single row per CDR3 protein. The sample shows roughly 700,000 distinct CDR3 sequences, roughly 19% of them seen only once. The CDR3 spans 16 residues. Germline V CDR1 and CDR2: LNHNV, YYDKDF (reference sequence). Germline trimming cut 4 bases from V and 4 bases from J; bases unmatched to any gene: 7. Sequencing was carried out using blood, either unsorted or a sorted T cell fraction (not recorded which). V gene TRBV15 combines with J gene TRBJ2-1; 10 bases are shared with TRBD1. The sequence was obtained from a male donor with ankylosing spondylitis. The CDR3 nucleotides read TGTGCCACCAGCACGACGGACAGGGGGTCGTACAATGAGCAGTTCTTC. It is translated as CATSTTDRGSYNEQFF.